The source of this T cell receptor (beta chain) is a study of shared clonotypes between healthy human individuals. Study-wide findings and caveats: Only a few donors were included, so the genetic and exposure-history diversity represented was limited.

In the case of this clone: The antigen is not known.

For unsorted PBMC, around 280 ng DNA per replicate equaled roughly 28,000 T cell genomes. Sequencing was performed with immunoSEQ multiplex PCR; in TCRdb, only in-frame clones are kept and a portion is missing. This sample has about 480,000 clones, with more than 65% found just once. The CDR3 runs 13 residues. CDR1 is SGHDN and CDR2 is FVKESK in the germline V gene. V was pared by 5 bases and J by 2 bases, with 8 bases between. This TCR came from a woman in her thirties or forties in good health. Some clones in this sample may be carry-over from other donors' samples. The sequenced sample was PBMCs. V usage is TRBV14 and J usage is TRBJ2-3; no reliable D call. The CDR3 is CASSFLLTDTQYF. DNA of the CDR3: TGTGCCAGCAGCTTTTTACTCACAGATACGCAGTATTTT.